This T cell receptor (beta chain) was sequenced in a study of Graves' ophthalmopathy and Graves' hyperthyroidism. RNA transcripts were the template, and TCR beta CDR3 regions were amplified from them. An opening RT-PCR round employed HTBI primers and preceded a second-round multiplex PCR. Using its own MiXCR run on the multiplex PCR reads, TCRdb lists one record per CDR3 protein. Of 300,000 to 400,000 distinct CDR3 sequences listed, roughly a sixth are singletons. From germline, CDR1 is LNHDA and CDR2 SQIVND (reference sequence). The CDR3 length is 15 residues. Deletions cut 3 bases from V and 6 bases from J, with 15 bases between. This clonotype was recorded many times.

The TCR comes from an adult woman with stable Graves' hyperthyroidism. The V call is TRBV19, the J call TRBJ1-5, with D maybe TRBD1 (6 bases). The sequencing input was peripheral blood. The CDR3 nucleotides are TGTGCCAGTAGTATGAGCCGGCAGGGGACTCAGCCCCAGCATTTT. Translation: CASSMSRQGTQPQHF.